This T cell receptor beta chain was sequenced during a study of blood T cells in healthy people across ages. Each donor was a healthy Caucasian individual from Russia, aged roughly 6 to 100. A J-beta primer mix and a sample-barcoded 5' primer were used in a second PCR of about 6 to 12 cycles. TCRdb itself ran the 5' RACE reads through MiXCR, one entry per CDR3 protein. The sample records about 570,000 distinct CDR3 sequences, approximately 25% being singletons. This clonotype has more than one count but fewer than ten. Its antigen is not known. The germline V gene encodes CDR1 SGHRS and CDR2 YFSETQ. The CDR3 has 15 residues. V lost 1 base, J lost 1 base, and 11 bases lay in between. Study-wide results and limits: Age brought a roughly linear fall in TCR beta diversity measured per million T cells.

The chain employs TRBV5-1 and TRBJ1-2, with D unresolved. This sequence originates from a woman aged 70-85 years in good health. The source material was blood. CDR3 nucleotide sequence: TGCGCCAGCAGCTTGTCGGGCAGGAATAACTATGGCTACACCTTC. Translated: CASSLSGRNNYGYTF.